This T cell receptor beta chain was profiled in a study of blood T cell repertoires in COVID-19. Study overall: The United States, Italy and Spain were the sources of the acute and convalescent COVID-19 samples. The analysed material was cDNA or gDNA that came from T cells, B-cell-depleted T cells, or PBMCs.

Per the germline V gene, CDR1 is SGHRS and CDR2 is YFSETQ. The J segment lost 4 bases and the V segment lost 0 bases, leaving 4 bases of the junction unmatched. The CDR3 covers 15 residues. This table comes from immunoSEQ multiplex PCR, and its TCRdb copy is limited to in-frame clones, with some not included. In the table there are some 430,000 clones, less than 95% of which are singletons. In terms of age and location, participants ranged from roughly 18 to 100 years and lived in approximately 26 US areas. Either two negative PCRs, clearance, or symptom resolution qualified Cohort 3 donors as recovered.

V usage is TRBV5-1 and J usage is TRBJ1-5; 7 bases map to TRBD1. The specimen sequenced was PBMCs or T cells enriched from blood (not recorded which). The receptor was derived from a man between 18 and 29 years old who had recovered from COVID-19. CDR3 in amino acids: CASSLEGTENQPQHF. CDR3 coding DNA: TGCGCCAGCAGCTTGGAAGGGACAGAAAATCAGCCCCAGCATTTT. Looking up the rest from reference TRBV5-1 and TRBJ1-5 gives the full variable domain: KAGVTQTPRYLIKTRGQQVTLSCSPISGHRSVSWYQQTPGQGLQFLFEYFSETQRNKGNFPGRFSGRQFSNSRSEMNVSTLELGDSALYLCASSLEGTENQPQHFGDGTRLSIL.